The present T cell receptor beta chain was sequenced within a study of human T cells and chemical hapten exposure. Study outcomes and limitations: Patch test score was positively correlated with the counts of TCRs that had expanded at PT1.

Time point: patch test 2, 6 weeks after DPC sensitization. The treatment: therapeutic diphenylcyclopropenone sensitization with weekly scalp DPC. Those who donated were patients with alopecia, 18 to 70 years of age, and suitable for DPC. Trimming shortened V by 3 bases and J by 6 bases, and 9 bases separated the two germline ends. Germline assignment: CDR1 DFQATT and CDR2 SNEGSKA (reference sequence). This CDR3 is 11 amino acids long. Only a few counts were recorded for this clonotype. What it binds is not known. As the library was built, unique molecular identifiers were attached to individual cDNA molecules. A single record per CDR3 protein comes from TCRdb applying MiXCR to the RACE reads. In the table there are about 140,000 distinct CDR3 sequences, around 11% of which are singletons.

This sequence was found in a woman in her fifties or sixties with alopecia areata. Some clones in this sample may be carry-over from other donors' samples. This material consisted of whole blood, taken in connection with sensitization to the hapten diphenylcyclopropenone (DPC). This chain links TRBV20-1 with TRBJ2-7, with unresolved D. The CDR3 region is CSARLPAEQYF. The CDR3 DNA sequence: TGCAGTGCTAGGCTACCCGCCGAGCAGTACTTC.